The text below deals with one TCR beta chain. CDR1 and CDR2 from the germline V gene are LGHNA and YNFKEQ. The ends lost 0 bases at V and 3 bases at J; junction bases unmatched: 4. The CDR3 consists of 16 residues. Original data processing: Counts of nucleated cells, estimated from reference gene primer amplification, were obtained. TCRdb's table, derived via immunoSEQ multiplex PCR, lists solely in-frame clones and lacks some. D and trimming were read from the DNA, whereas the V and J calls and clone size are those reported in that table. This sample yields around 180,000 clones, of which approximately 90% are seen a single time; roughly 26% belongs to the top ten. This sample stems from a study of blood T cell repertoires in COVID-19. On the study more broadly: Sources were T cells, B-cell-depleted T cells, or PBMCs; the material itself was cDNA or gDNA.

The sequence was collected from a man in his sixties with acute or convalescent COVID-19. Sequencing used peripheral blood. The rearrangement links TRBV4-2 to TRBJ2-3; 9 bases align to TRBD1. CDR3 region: CASSQEGTGYTDTQYF. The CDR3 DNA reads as TGTGCCAGCAGCCAAGAGGGGACAGGGTATACAGATACGCAGTATTTT.